This TCR beta chain was identified in a study of CD8 T cells in ankylosing spondylitis. Study-wide points: Significant enrichment of disease-linked clones was reported in matched ankylosing spondylitis synovial fluid. Relatively scarce in peripheral blood, disease-linked clones were CD8+. Within ankylosing spondylitis blood, a TCR beta motif made up of fewer than ten highly homologous variants appeared to be characteristic.

This clonotype has a handful of counts. No antigen is known for it. TCRdb passed the 5' RACE reads through MiXCR, listing each CDR3 protein once. The top ten clones hold 0.85% to 1.4% of a sample with nearly 350,000 distinct CDR3 sequences, roughly 14% of them seen once. The germline CDR1 and CDR2 sequences are MNHEY and SVGAGI. This CDR3 comprises 16 residues. V was shortened by 4 bases and J by 6 bases, with 18 bases between the two germline ends. The origin of this receptor is a male donor with ankylosing spondylitis or in good health (not recorded which). Sequenced sample: blood, either unsorted or a sorted T cell fraction (not recorded which). The V and J genes are TRBV6-5 and TRBJ2-2, with no clear D. CDR3 nucleotide sequence: TGTGCCAGCAGTTCCCAGGAGAACAAAGAAGCCGGGGAGCTGTTTTTT. Its translation is CASSSQENKEAGELFF.